One sample yielded the 4 T cell receptor beta chains listed below, sequenced in a study of blood T cell repertoires in COVID-19. Sequencing was performed with immunoSEQ multiplex PCR; in TCRdb, only in-frame clones are kept and a portion is missing. The sample consists of about 490,000 clones, 70% to 90% of them appearing once. The sample consisted of peripheral blood. These receptors originate from a human donor in a cohort sampled during active COVID-19.

The rearrangement uses TRBV27 and TRBJ2-5, with 7 bases matching TRBD1. V shed 5 bases, J shed 1 base, and the junction held 7 bases outside the gene matches. The germline CDR1 and CDR2 sequences are MNHEY and SMNVEV (reference sequence). This CDR3 is 15 amino acids long. CDR3: CASSPLRGSQETQYF. The DNA of the CDR3 is TGTGCCAGCAGTCCCCTCAGGGGGTCCCAAGAGACCCAGTACTTC.

This clone appeared once. The CDR3 is CASSQANRGNEKLFF. The CDR3 nucleotides read TGTGCCAGCAGCCAAGCCAACAGGGGAAATGAAAAACTGTTTTTT. This rearrangement joins TRBV3-1 (or the pseudogene TRBV3-2) to TRBJ1-4; TRBD1 aligns across 7 bases. Losses at the gene ends were 1 base for V and 5 bases for J; bases not matched to a gene: 4. CDR1 and CDR2 from the germline V gene are LGHDT and YNNKEL (reference sequence). This CDR3 comprises 15 residues.

V gene TRBV10-2 combines with J gene TRBJ2-5; TRBD2 matches at 11 bases. The CDR3 runs to 14 residues. The trim removed 7 bases at V and 4 bases at J, leaving 5 bases unmatched. CDR1 is WSHSY, CDR2 SAAADI, per germline. CDR3 sequence reads: CASNLAGGGETQYF. CDR3 sequence (DNA): TGCGCCAGCAACTTAGCGGGAGGGGGAGAGACCCAGTACTTC.

This chain uses TRBV7-3 with TRBJ2-1; maybe TRBD1 (5 bases). The CDR3 length is 14 residues. V was pared by 3 bases and J by 5 bases, with 11 bases between. Germline V gene data show CDR1 as SGHTA and CDR2 as FQGTGA. The chain's CDR3 is CASSFIGHHNEQFF. Written as DNA, the CDR3 is TGTGCCAGCAGCTTCATTGGACACCACAATGAGCAGTTCTTC.